A single sample is the source of the 9 T cell receptor beta chains below, sequenced in a study of blood T cell repertoires in COVID-19. Sequenced by immunoSEQ multiplex PCR; TCRdb stores in-frame clones only, minus some. The table lists 310,000 or so clones, about nine tenths of them singletons. Material: peripheral blood. All receptors come from a woman in her 30s with COVID-19, enrolled during active disease.

The V call is TRBV28, the J call TRBJ2-2; D is perhaps TRBD1 (5 bases). V was trimmed by 3 bases and J by 5 bases, leaving 13 bases between them. This CDR3 has 15 amino acids. Germline V gene data show CDR1 as MDHEN and CDR2 as SYDVKM. The CDR3 DNA reads as TGTGCCAGCAGTTTCCAGGGTTGGTATACCGGGGAGCTGTTTTTT. This encodes CASSFQGWYTGELFF.

The chain links TRBV9 to TRBJ1-2; D is unresolved. V lost 4 bases to trimming and J lost 1 base, with 23 bases between them. CDR3 length: 18 residues. Germline V gene lookup returns CDR1 SGDLS and CDR2 YYNGEE. CDR3 region: CASSLQTSAGNINYGYTF. CDR3 coding DNA: TGTGCCAGCAGCCTTCAAACGTCGGCGGGCAATATTAACTATGGCTACACCTTC.

The rearrangement links TRBV30 to TRBJ2-2, with 8 bases identical to TRBD2. Trimming at V came to 2 bases and at J to 5 bases, leaving 10 bases not matched to a gene. The CDR3 sequence is 16 residues long. The germline gives CDR1 GTSNPN, CDR2 SVGIG (reference sequence). The CDR3 DNA follows: TGTGCCTGGAGTCCCCGGGAACTAGCGGTTACCGGGGAGCTGTTTTTT. Protein product: CAWSPRELAVTGELFF. The variable domain in full, with the rest retrieved from reference TRBV30 and TRBJ2-2, is SQTIHQWPATLVQPVGSPLSLECTVEGTSNPNLYWYRQAAGRGLQLLFYSVGIGQISSEVPQNLSASRPQDRQFILSSKKLLLSDSGFYLCAWSPRELAVTGELFFGEGSRLTVL.

The chain is built from TRBV28 and TRBJ1-5; no firm D call. The CDR3 spans 15 residues. The germline V and J ends were trimmed by 1 base and 2 bases, with 9 bases remaining between them. Germline V CDR1 and CDR2: MDHEN, SYDVKM. The CDR3 loop reads CASSLSGFGNQPQHF. The CDR3 DNA follows: TGTGCCAGCAGTTTATCCGGGTTTGGCAATCAGCCCCAGCATTTT.

This clone appeared once. The rearrangement uses TRBV19 and TRBJ1-2; 7 bases align to TRBD1. The CDR3 has 15 amino acids. V dropped 1 base and J dropped 6; count of bases not matched to a gene: 8. Germline assignment: CDR1 LNHDA and CDR2 SQIVND (reference sequence). In DNA, the CDR3 is TGTGCCAGTAGTATAGGGAGCCCAGACAGGGATGGCTACACCTTC. It yields the protein CASSIGSPDRDGYTF.

The chain is built from TRBV7-9 and TRBJ1-1; D gene ambiguous. Trimming cost V 2 bases and J 1 base, with 8 bases left between them. The CDR3 sequence is 14 residues long. CDR1 SEHNR and CDR2 FQNEAQ come from the germline V gene (reference sequence). The CDR3 DNA sequence: TGTGCCAGCAGCTTATCCGGGAAGAACACTGAAGCTTTCTTT. Protein product: CASSLSGKNTEAFF.

The rearrangement uses TRBV24-1 and TRBJ2-1, with 7 bases fitting TRBD2. This CDR3 is 13 amino acids long. CDR1 is KGHDR and CDR2 is SFDVKD in the germline V gene. The ends lost 4 bases at V and 10 bases at J; junction bases unmatched: 6. The CDR3 reads CATSDPTSFEQFF. In nucleotides, the CDR3 is TGTGCCACCAGTGACCCGACTAGCTTCGAGCAGTTCTTC.

The gene calls are TRBV5-1 and TRBJ1-1, with D maybe TRBD1 (6 bases). The CDR3 has 15 residues. Trimming removed 4 bases from V and 5 bases from J, with 18 bases in between. CDR1 is SGHRS and CDR2 is YFSETQ in the germline V gene. The CDR3 DNA sequence: TGCGCCAGCAGCCCCAGGGGTTTAGAGACGACTGAAGCTTTCTTT. It translates to CASSPRGLETTEAFF.

This chain connects TRBV11-2 to TRBJ2-7; D remains ambiguous. Trimming took 5 bases from V and 2 from J, leaving 7 bases between them. This CDR3 has 12 amino acids. Germline lookup yields CDR1 SGHAT and CDR2 FQNNGV. The CDR3: CASSLIPYEQYF. Here the CDR3 DNA reads TGTGCCAGCAGCCTTATTCCCTACGAGCAGTACTTC.